This record looks at one T cell receptor beta chain sequence and its context. The antigen is unknown. Using immunoSEQ multiplex PCR, the repertoire was profiled, and TCRdb retains in-frame clones only, with some absent. The table lists 1,400,000 or so clones, around 98.5% of them singletons, with about 0.35% in the top ten. The CDR3 contains 19 residues. V shed 4 bases, J shed 4 bases, and the junction held 19 bases outside the gene matches. In germline, CDR1 is MNHNS, CDR2 SASEGT. This record belongs to a study of shared clonotypes between healthy human individuals. Every donor, a Caucasian adult, lived in Nashville, Tennessee. Study-wide results and caveats: In contrast to clonotypes shared by all four donors, non-shared clonotypes had lower generation probabilities. Sequencing depth was predicted to influence how clonotypes are shared among donors.

The specimen was naive CD4+ T cells sorted from blood. Subset noted: CD45RA+ positively selected. The TCR originated in a young man in good health. The chain is built from TRBV6-1 and TRBJ2-7; 10 bases align to TRBD2. The CDR3: CASSGIAGGGHRTGYEQYF. The CDR3 DNA follows: TGTGCCAGCAGTGGAATAGCGGGAGGTGGGCATCGTACCGGGTACGAGCAGTACTTC.